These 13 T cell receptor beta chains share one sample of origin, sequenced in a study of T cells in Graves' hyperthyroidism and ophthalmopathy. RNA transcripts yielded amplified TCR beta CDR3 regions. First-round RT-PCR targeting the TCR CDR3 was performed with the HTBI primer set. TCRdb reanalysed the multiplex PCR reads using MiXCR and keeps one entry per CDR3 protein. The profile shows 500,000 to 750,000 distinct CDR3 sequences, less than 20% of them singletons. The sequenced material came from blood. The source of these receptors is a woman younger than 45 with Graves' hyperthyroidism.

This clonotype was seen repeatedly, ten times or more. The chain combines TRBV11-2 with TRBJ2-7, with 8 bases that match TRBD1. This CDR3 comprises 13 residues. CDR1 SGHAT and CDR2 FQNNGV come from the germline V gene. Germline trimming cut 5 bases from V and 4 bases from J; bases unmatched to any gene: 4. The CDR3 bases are TGTGCCAGCAGCCCACGACAGGGGTACGAGCAGTACTTC. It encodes CASSPRQGYEQYF.

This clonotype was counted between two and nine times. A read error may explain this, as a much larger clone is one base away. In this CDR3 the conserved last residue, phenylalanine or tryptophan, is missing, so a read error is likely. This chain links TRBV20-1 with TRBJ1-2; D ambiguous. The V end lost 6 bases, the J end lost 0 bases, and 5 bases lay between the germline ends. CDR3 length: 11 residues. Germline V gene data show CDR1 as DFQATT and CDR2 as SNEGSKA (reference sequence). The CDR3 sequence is CSAEANYGYTL. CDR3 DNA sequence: TGCAGTGCCGAAGCTAACTATGGCTACACCCTC.

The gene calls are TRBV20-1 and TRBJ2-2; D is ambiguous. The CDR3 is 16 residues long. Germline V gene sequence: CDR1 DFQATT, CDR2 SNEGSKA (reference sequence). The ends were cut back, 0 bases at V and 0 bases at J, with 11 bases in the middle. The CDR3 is CSARDKESANTGELFF. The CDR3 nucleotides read TGCAGTGCTAGAGATAAAGAGTCCGCGAACACCGGGGAGCTGTTTTTT.

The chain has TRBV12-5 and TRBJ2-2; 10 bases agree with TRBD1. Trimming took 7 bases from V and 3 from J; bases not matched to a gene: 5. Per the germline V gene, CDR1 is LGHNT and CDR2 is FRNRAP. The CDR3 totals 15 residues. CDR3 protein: CASEEGQGYTGELFF. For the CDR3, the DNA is TGTGCTAGTGAGGAGGGACAGGGGTACACCGGGGAGCTGTTTTTT.

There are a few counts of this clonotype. The CDR3 protein is CATSRDNPGAADTIYF. In nucleotides, the CDR3 is TGTGCCACCAGCAGAGATAACCCAGGGGCGGCCGACACCATATATTTT. This chain joins TRBV15 and TRBJ1-3; possibly TRBD1 for D (6 bases). Trimming left V 0 bases short and J 8 bases short, with 17 bases between. The CDR3 is 16 residues long. From germline, CDR1 is LNHNV and CDR2 YYDKDF (reference sequence).

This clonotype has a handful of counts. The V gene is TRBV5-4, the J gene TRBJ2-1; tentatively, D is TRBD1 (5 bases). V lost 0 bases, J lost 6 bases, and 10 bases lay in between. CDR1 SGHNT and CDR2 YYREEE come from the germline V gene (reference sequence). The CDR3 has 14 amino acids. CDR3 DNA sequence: TGTGCCAGCAGCTTGGATTCAGGGCGCAATGAGCAGTTCTTC. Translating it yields CASSLDSGRNEQFF. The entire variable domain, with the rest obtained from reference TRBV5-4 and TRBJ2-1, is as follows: ETGVTQSPTHLIKTRGQQVTLRCSSQSGHNTVSWYQQALGQGPQFIFQYYREEENGRGNFPPRFSGLQFPNYSSELNVNALELDDSALYLCASSLDSGRNEQFFGPGTRLTVL.

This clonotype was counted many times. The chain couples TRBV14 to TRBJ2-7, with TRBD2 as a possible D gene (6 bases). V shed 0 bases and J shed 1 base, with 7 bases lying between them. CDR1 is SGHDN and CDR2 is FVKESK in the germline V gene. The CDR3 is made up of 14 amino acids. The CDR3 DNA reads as TGTGCCAGCAGCCAAGAGGGAGGATCCTACGAGCAGTACTTC. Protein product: CASSQEGGSYEQYF. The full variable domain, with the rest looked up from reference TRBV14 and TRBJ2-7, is EAGVTQFPSHSVIEKGQTVTLRCDPISGHDNLYWYRRVMGKEIKFLLHFVKESKQDESGMPNNRFLAERTGGTYSTLKVQPAELEDSGVYFCASSQEGGSYEQYFGPGTRLTVT.

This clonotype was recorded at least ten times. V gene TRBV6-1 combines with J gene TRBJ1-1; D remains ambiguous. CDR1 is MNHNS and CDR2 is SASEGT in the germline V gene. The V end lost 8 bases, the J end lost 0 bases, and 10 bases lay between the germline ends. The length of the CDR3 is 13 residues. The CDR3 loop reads CASELGMNTEAFF. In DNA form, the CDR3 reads TGTGCCAGCGAGCTTGGCATGAACACTGAAGCTTTCTTT.

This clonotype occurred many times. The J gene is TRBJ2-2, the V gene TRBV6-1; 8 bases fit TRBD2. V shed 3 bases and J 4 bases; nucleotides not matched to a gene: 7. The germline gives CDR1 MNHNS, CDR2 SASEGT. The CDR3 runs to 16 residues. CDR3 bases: TGTGCCAGCAGTGATGGAGGGACTAGTAGCACCGGGGAGCTGTTTTTT. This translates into CASSDGGTSSTGELFF.

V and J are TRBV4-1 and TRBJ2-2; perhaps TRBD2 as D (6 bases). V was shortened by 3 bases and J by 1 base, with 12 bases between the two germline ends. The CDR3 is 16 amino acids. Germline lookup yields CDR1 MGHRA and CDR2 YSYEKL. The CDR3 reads CASSHRGTGNTGELFF. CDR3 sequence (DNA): TGCGCCAGCAGCCACCGCGGGACGGGGAACACCGGGGAGCTGTTTTTT.

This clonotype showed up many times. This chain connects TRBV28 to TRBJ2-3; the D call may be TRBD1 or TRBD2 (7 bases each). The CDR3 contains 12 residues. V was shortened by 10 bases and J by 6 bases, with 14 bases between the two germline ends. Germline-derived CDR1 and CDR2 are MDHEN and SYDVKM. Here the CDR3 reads CATDRREDTQYF. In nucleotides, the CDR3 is TGTGCCACGGACAGGCGGGAGGATACGCAGTATTTT.

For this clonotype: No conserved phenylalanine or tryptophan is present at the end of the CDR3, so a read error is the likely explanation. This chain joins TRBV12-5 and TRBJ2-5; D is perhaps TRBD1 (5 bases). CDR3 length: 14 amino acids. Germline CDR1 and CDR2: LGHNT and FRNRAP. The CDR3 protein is CVSRAGSLEETQYL. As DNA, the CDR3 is TGTGTTAGTCGGGCAGGGTCGCTAGAAGAGACCCAGTACCTC.

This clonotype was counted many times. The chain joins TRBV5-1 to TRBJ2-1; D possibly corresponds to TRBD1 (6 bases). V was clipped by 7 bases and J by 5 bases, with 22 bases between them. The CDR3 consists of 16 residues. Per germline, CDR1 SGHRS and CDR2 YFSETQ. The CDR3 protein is CASGWNRAKHNNEQFF. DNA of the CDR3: TGCGCCAGCGGGTGGAACAGGGCAAAACATAACAATGAGCAGTTCTTC. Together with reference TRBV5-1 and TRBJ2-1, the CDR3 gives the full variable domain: KAGVTQTPRYLIKTRGQQVTLSCSPISGHRSVSWYQQTPGQGLQFLFEYFSETQRNKGNFPGRFSGRQFSNSRSEMNVSTLELGDSALYLCASGWNRAKHNNEQFFGPGTRLTVL.